This T cell receptor (beta chain) was profiled in a study of T cells in Graves' hyperthyroidism and ophthalmopathy. What was amplified from RNA transcripts were TCR beta CDR3 regions. When the TCR CDR3 underwent first-round RT-PCR, the HTBI primer set was used. TCRdb re-called the multiplex PCR reads with MiXCR, one entry per CDR3 protein. The profile covers over 350,000 distinct CDR3 sequences, with roughly 14% appearing a single time and 13% taken by the ten largest. Study results and caveats: Researchers found most expanded thyroid clonotypes above 0.001 in blood as well.

About this clonotype: Its target is not known.

CDR1 is SGHTA and CDR2 is FQGNSA in the germline V gene. V trimming: 5 bases; J trimming: 7 bases; junction bases outside the gene matches: 13. There are 17 residues in the CDR3. This chain joins TRBV7-2 and TRBJ2-2, with TRBD1 identical over 10 bases. The sequencing sample was made of blood. The TCR sequence derives from a man in his late teens or twenties with Graves' ophthalmopathy. The CDR3 reads CASSRDTDRGRNGELFF. The DNA for the CDR3 is TGTGCCAGCAGCCGAGATACTGACAGGGGGCGCAACGGGGAGCTGTTTTTT. The full variable domain, in which reference TRBV7-2 and TRBJ2-2 provide the parts outside the CDR3, is GAGVSQSPSNKVTEKGKDVELRCDPISGHTALYWYRQSLGQGLEFLIYFQGNSAPDKSGLPSDRFSAERTGGSVSTLTIQRTQQEDSAVYLCASSRDTDRGRNGELFFGEGSRLTVL.